The rows below give T cell receptor beta chains drawn from one sample of a study of regulatory T cells in long-lasting Graves disease. TCRdb re-called the multiplex PCR reads with MiXCR, one entry per CDR3 protein. The sample has 350,000 to 400,000 distinct CDR3 sequences, 15% to 17% seen once. Sequenced here: peripheral blood mononuclear cells (PBMCs), sampled at new diagnosis, from a patient treated with antithyroid drugs. These receptors came from a female donor with Graves disease. The CDR3 runs from the conserved cysteine through the conserved F or W. Each record gives: clone size, J gene, D gene, V gene, CDR3 DNA, CDR3 protein. The D gene is left open where the match is weak. Clone size, where shown, is once, few, many, or a class for clones that have expanded.

clone_size: many
j_call: TRBJ2-5
d_call: TRBD1
v_call: TRBV5-1
cdr3_nt: TGCGCCAGCAGCTTCCGGGACAGGGAGTGGGAGACCCAGTACTTC
cdr3_aa: CASSFRDREWETQYF

clone_size: -
j_call: TRBJ2-5
d_call: TRBD2
v_call: TRBV20-1
cdr3_nt: TGCAGTGCTTTTAGCGGGAGGGTTTGGGTCCCTCAAGAGACCCAGTACTTC
cdr3_aa: CSAFSGRVWVPQETQYF

clone_size: -
j_call: TRBJ1-3
d_call: -
v_call: TRBV7-9
cdr3_nt: TGTGCCAGCAGCCCCCCCCGACGGATTGGAAACACCATATATTTT
cdr3_aa: CASSPPRRIGNTIYF

clone_size: many
j_call: TRBJ1-2
d_call: -
v_call: TRBV6-1
cdr3_nt: TGTGCCAGCACGGAAAGGGCCCTTCTGGGCTACACCTTC
cdr3_aa: CASTERALLGYTF

clone_size: many
j_call: TRBJ1-2
d_call: -
v_call: TRBV28
cdr3_nt: TGTGCCAGCAGTTTTGCCCCAGATTATGGCTACACCTTC
cdr3_aa: CASSFAPDYGYTF

clone_size: -
j_call: TRBJ1-2
d_call: -
v_call: TRBV7-9
cdr3_nt: TGTGCCAGCAGCCTCGGGAGCCCGGGTGGCTACACCTTC
cdr3_aa: CASSLGSPGGYTF

clone_size: -
j_call: TRBJ2-1
d_call: -
v_call: TRBV20-1
cdr3_nt: TGCAGTGCTAGCCCTACGGGGTACAATGAGCAGTTCTTC
cdr3_aa: CSASPTGYNEQFF

clone_size: many
j_call: TRBJ1-1
d_call: -
v_call: TRBV7-9
cdr3_nt: TGTGCCAGCAGCTCTAATAGACGCCGCGAAGCTTTCTTT
cdr3_aa: CASSSNRRREAFF

clone_size: many
j_call: TRBJ2-1
d_call: -
v_call: TRBV4-2
cdr3_nt: TGTGCCAGCAGCCAAGACTTCCAGGACGTTGAGTTCTTC
cdr3_aa: CASSQDFQDVEFF

clone_size: many
j_call: TRBJ2-7
d_call: -
v_call: TRBV7-2
cdr3_nt: TGTGCCAGCAGCTCAGGGACACGGGTAGGTGAGCAGTACTTC
cdr3_aa: CASSSGTRVGEQYF

clone_size: few
j_call: TRBJ2-5
d_call: -
v_call: TRBV29-1
cdr3_nt: TGCAGCGTTGAAGATCCAGCCAGAGGACAAGAGACCCAGTACTTC
cdr3_aa: CSVEDPARGQETQYF

clone_size: once
j_call: TRBJ1-2
d_call: -
v_call: TRBV2
cdr3_nt: TGTGCCAGCAGGAAGGATGACTATGGCTACACCTTC
cdr3_aa: CASRKDDYGYTF

clone_size: few
j_call: TRBJ1-5
d_call: -
v_call: TRBV6-1
cdr3_nt: TGTGCCAGCAGTGGGGATTATAGCAATCAGCCCCAGCATTTT
cdr3_aa: CASSGDYSNQPQHF

clone_size: many
j_call: TRBJ2-7
d_call: -
v_call: TRBV27
cdr3_nt: TGTGCCAGCAGTTTAGAGGGGGAAGGATACGAGCAGTACTTC
cdr3_aa: CASSLEGEGYEQYF

clone_size: many
j_call: TRBJ1-1
d_call: TRBD1
v_call: TRBV4-3
cdr3_nt: TGCGCCAGCAGCCACGGGACAGGGGGTACTGAAGCTTTCTTT
cdr3_aa: CASSHGTGGTEAFF

clone_size: few
j_call: TRBJ2-3
d_call: -
v_call: TRBV29-1
cdr3_nt: TGCAGCCACTCCGGGACCCTGATGAGCACAGATACGCAGTATTTT
cdr3_aa: CSHSGTLMSTDTQYF

clone_size: -
j_call: TRBJ2-2
d_call: -
v_call: TRBV7-2
cdr3_nt: TGTGCCAGCAGCCAAGACTCTACCTACACCGGGGAGCTGTTTTTT
cdr3_aa: CASSQDSTYTGELFF

clone_size: -
j_call: TRBJ1-5
d_call: -
v_call: TRBV13
cdr3_nt: TGTGCCAGCAGCTCACAGGGCGTTAGCAATCAGCCCCAGCATTTT
cdr3_aa: CASSSQGVSNQPQHF

clone_size: many
j_call: TRBJ1-4
d_call: TRBD1
v_call: TRBV6-1
cdr3_nt: TGTGCCAGCAACCTGGGGGACAGCACAAATGAAAAACTGTTTTTT
cdr3_aa: CASNLGDSTNEKLFF

clone_size: many
j_call: TRBJ1-1
d_call: TRBD1
v_call: TRBV7-2
cdr3_nt: TGTGCCAGCAGGGGACCAGGGGGCGCGTCTGAAGCTTTCTTT
cdr3_aa: CASRGPGGASEAFF

clone_size: many
j_call: TRBJ2-2
d_call: -
v_call: TRBV7-3
cdr3_nt: TGTGCCAGCAGCTTAAGGGCAGAGCAGAACACCGGGGAGCTGTTTTTT
cdr3_aa: CASSLRAEQNTGELFF

clone_size: few
j_call: TRBJ1-5
d_call: -
v_call: TRBV9
cdr3_nt: TGTGCCAGCAGCGGCGGAGAAGTGGATCAGCCCCAGCATTTT
cdr3_aa: CASSGGEVDQPQHF

clone_size: many
j_call: TRBJ2-3
d_call: -
v_call: TRBV12-3/TRBV12-4
cdr3_nt: TGTGCCAGCAGCCTTAGAATCCACACAGATACGCAGTATTTT
cdr3_aa: CASSLRIHTDTQYF

clone_size: -
j_call: TRBJ2-7
d_call: -
v_call: TRBV29-1
cdr3_nt: TGCAGCGTCGTAAAGGGAATTTCCTACGAGCAGTACTTC
cdr3_aa: CSVVKGISYEQYF

clone_size: -
j_call: TRBJ2-1
d_call: -
v_call: TRBV11-2
cdr3_nt: TGTGCCAGCAGCTTTTATCAGGGTCACAATGAGCAGTTCTTC
cdr3_aa: CASSFYQGHNEQFF

clone_size: many
j_call: TRBJ1-5
d_call: -
v_call: TRBV27
cdr3_nt: TGTGCCAGCAGTTTATCCTCCCCGATTAATCAGCCCCAGCATTTT
cdr3_aa: CASSLSSPINQPQHF

clone_size: many
j_call: TRBJ1-5
d_call: TRBD1
v_call: TRBV27
cdr3_nt: TGTGCCAGCAGTTCTGGGACAGGGGGCTTCTTGAATCAGCCCCAGCATTTT
cdr3_aa: CASSSGTGGFLNQPQHF